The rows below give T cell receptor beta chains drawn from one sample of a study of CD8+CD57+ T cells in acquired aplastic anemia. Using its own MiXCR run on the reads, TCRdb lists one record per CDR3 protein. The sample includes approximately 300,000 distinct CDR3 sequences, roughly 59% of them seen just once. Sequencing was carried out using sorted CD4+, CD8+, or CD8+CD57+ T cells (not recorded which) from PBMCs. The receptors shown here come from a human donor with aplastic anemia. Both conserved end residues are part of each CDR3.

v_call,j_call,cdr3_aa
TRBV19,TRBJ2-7,CASRRGRSSDEQYF
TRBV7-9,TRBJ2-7,CASSLSPYWLYF
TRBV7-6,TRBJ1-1,CASSLEQGLVTEAFF
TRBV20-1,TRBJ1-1,CSAREREVRGGNTEAFF
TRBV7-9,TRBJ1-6,CASSLEVRDSPLHF
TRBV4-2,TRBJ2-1,CASSQDFSGGGDEQFF
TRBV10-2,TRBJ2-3,CASSWGLAGWADTQYF
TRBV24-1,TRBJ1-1,CATSDSRQGTTLF
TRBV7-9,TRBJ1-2,CASSQDAPEQYGYTF
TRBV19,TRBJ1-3,CASSVQQGSGNTIYF
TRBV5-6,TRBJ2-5,CASSLSRAQETQYF